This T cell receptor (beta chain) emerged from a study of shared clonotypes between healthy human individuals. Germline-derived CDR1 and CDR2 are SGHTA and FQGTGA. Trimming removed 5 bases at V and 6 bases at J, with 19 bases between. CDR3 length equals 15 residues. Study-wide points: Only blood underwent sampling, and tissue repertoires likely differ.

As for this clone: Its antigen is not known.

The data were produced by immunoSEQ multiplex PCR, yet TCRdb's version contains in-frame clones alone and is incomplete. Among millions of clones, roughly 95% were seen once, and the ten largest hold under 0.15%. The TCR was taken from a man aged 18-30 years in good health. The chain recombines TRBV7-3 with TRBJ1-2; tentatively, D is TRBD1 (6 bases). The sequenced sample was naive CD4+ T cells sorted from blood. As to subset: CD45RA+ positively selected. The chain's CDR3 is CASSPNGGQGNGYTF. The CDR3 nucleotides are TGTGCCAGCAGCCCCAACGGCGGGCAGGGGAATGGCTACACCTTC.